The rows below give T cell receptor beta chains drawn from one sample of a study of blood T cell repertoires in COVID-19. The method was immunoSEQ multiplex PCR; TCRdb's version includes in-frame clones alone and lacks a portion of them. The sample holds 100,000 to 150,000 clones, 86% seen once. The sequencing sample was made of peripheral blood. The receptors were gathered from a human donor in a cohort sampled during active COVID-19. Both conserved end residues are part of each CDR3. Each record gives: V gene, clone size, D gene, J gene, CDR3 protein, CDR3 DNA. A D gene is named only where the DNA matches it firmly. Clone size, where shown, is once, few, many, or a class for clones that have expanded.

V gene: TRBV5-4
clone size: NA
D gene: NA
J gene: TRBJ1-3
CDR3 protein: CASSLSRSGNTIYF
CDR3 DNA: TGTGCCAGCAGCTTAAGCCGATCTGGAAACACCATATATTTT

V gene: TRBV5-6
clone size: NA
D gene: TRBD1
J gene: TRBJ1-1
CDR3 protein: CASKLQGAAGEAFF
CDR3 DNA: TGTGCCAGCAAATTACAGGGGGCCGCCGGTGAAGCTTTCTTT

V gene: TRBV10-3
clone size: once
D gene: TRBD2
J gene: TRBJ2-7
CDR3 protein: CAISRLAGEGYEQYF
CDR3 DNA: TGTGCCATCAGCCGACTAGCGGGAGAAGGCTACGAGCAGTACTTC

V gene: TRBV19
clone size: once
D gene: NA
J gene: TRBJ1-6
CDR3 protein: CASSRGTGNSPLHF
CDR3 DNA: TGTGCCAGTAGTCGCGGGACGGGCAATTCACCCCTCCACTTT

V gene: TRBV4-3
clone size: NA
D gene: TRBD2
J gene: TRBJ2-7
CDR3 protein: CASSQEIAGVYEQYF
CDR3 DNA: TGCGCCAGCAGCCAGGAAATAGCGGGAGTCTACGAGCAGTACTTC

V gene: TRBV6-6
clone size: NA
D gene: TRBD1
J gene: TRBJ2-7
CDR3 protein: CASRMTGNLYEQYF
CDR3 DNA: TGTGCCAGCAGGATGACAGGGAACCTCTACGAGCAGTACTTC

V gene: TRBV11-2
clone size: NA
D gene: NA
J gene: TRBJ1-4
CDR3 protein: CASSLERRNEKLFF
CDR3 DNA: TGTGCCAGCAGCTTAGAACGGAGGAATGAAAAACTGTTTTTT

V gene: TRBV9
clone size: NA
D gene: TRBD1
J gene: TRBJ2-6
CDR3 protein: CASSADRARANVLTF
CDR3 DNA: TGTGCCAGCAGCGCCGACAGGGCAAGGGCCAACGTCCTGACTTTC

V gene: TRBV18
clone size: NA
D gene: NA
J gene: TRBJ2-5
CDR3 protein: CASSLGITETQYF
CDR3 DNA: TGTGCCAGCTCACTCGGGATCACAGAGACCCAGTACTTC

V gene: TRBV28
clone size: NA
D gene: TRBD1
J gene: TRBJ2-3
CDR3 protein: CASSTTGFGTDTQYF
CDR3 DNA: TGTGCCAGCAGCACGACAGGGTTTGGGACAGATACGCAGTATTTT

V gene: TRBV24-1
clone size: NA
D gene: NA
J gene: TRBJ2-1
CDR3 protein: CATSSAIPSSYNEQFF
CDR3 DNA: TGTGCCACCAGCTCCGCGATCCCTAGCTCCTACAATGAGCAGTTCTTC

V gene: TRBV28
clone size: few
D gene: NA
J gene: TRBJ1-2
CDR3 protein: CASTPPVRGLGYTF
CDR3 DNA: TGTGCCAGCACCCCCCCGGTCCGGGGTTTGGGCTACACCTTC

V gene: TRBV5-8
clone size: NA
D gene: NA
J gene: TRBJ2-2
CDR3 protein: CASSRGRIANTGELFF
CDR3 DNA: TGTGCCAGCAGCAGGGGCAGGATCGCGAACACCGGGGAGCTGTTTTTT

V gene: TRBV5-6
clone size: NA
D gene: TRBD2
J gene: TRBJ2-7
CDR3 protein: CASSLGPPGTSGSGYEQYF
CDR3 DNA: TGTGCCAGCAGCTTGGGTCCCCCCGGGACTAGCGGGAGTGGGTACGAGCAGTACTTC

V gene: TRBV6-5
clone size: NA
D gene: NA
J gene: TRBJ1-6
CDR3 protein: CASRDPQGGNSPLHF
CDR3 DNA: TGTGCCAGCAGAGATCCGCAGGGCGGCAATTCACCCCTCCACTTT

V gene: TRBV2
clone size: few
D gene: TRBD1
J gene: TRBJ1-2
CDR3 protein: CASEPGQGAGGYTF
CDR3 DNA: TGTGCCAGCGAGCCGGGACAGGGGGCCGGTGGCTACACCTTC

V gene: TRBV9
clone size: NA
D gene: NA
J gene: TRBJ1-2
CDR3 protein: CASSVATGLYGYTF
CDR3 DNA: TGTGCCAGCAGCGTAGCAACAGGGCTCTATGGCTACACCTTC

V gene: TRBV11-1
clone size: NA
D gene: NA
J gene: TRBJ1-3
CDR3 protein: CASSLASSGSPGNTIYF
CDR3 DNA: TGTGCCAGCAGCTTAGCGTCTTCAGGGTCTCCTGGAAACACCATATATTTT

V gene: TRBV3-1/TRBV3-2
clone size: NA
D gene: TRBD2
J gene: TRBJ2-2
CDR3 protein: CASNGRAKAGELFF
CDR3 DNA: TGTGCCAGTAACGGGAGGGCCAAGGCCGGGGAGCTGTTTTTT

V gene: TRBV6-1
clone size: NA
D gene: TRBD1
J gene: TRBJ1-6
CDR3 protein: CASSERTGGFSYNSPLHF
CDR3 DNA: TGTGCCAGCAGTGAAAGGACAGGGGGTTTCTCCTATAATTCACCCCTCCACTTT

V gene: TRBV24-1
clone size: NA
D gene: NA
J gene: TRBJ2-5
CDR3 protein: CATSDPQGEYF
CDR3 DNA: TGTGCCACCAGTGATCCACAGGGAGAGTACTTC

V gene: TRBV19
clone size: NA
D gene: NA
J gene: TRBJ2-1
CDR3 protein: CASSKGPGRNEQFF
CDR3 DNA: TGTGCCAGTAGTAAGGGGCCGGGGAGGAATGAGCAGTTCTTC